The table lists the clone carrying this TCR beta chain with a few counts. Its target is unknown. This CDR3 spans 14 amino acids. V was clipped by 0 bases and J by 8 bases, with 11 bases between them. Per germline, CDR1 SGHAT and CDR2 FQNNGV. The data derive from a study of T cell repertoires in cytomegalovirus infection. For the study at large: Selected CMV epitopes included recently identified HLA-C-restricted ones as well as well-studied HLA-B-restricted ones. Public TCR beta signatures were indicative of both CMV infection and a matching HLA type.

TCRdb recomputed calls from the reads with MiXCR, one row per CDR3 protein. The table shows around 540,000 distinct CDR3 sequences, with roughly a third occurring only once. Whole-study findings and limits: HLA-C-restricted TCR beta clonotypes specific for CMV led the ex vivo response. Identification of carriers of CMV plus the relevant HLA was achieved through cumulative public TCR beta family frequency.

Here the sequenced sample was cultured PBMCs, taken from culture after CMV antigen stimulation. The clonotype comes from a human donor in good health (CMV status not recorded). Some clones in this sample may be carry-over from other donors' samples. The gene calls are TRBV11-2 and TRBJ2-1; D remains ambiguous. CDR3 sequence: CASSLDGFRHEQFF. DNA for the CDR3: TGTGCCAGCAGCTTAGACGGATTCCGCCATGAGCAGTTCTTC.